What follows are 19 T cell receptor beta chains derived from one specimen sequenced in a study of tumor-infiltrating lymphocytes in oesophageal squamous cell carcinoma. TCRdb processed the PCR reads anew with MiXCR; each CDR3 protein has one entry. The sample contains 16,000 or so distinct CDR3 sequences, roughly 45% of which appear only once. The material sequenced was blood. Receptor source: a female donor with esophageal squamous cell carcinoma.

Only a few counts were recorded for this clonotype. The chain uses TRBV7-6 and TRBJ2-1, with no clear D. Germline lookup yields CDR1 SGHVS and CDR2 FNYEAQ. The germline V and J ends were trimmed by 0 bases and 3 bases, with 6 bases remaining between them. The CDR3 runs to 14 residues. The DNA of the CDR3 is TGTGCCAGCAGCTTAGCGGGTGTCTACAATGAGCAGTTCTTC. Its protein product is CASSLAGVYNEQFF.

The chain employs TRBV7-6 and TRBJ2-5; the match to TRBD2 covers 16 bases. Germline values: CDR1 SGHVS, CDR2 FNYEAQ. This CDR3 comprises 16 residues. Trimming at V came to 4 bases and at J to 2 bases, leaving 1 base not matched to a gene. The CDR3 bases are TGTGCCAGCAGCTCGGGACTAGCGGGAGGGCAAGAGACCCAGTACTTC. The encoded protein is CASSSGLAGGQETQYF.

The chain couples TRBV19 to TRBJ1-5; possible D gene TRBD1, 5 bases. CDR1 LNHDA and CDR2 SQIVND come from the germline V gene (reference sequence). V was clipped by 4 bases and J by 0 bases, with 10 bases between them. The length of the CDR3 is 15 residues. CDR3 loop: CASSTTVSSNQPQHF. Written as DNA, the CDR3 is TGTGCCAGTAGTACGACAGTATCTAGCAATCAGCCCCAGCATTTT. Variable domain in full (rest from reference TRBV19 and TRBJ1-5): DGGITQSPKYLFRKEGQNVTLSCEQNLNHDAMYWYRQDPGQGLRLIYYSQIVNDFQKGDIAEGYSVSREKKESFPLTVTSAQKNPTAFYLCASSTTVSSNQPQHFGDGTRLSIL.

This clonotype was observed a few times. The final CDR3 position lacks the conserved phenylalanine or tryptophan, pointing to a likely read error. It is unclear where the CDR3 begins or ends on the DNA, so no DNA is shown, and the CDR3 is as TCRdb lists it. The chain carries TRBV7-6 and TRBJ2-6; TRBD2, as called in the table, went unchecked against the DNA. Both ends counted, the CDR3 spans 16 residues. Germline lookup yields CDR1 SGHVS and CDR2 FNYEAQ. Here the CDR3 reads CASSLGGGDSPLHFGN.

In its sample, this clonotype was seen many times. This chain joins TRBV5-1 and TRBJ2-3; a weak D match, TRBD2 (5 bases). The CDR3 loop spans 15 amino acids. The V gene lost 1 base and the J gene lost 4 bases, with 13 bases spanning the gap. CDR1 and CDR2 from the germline V gene are SGHRS and YFSETQ. The chain's CDR3 is CASSLFSEGADTQYF. The CDR3 bases are TGCGCCAGCAGCTTGTTTAGCGAGGGAGCAGATACGCAGTATTTT.

The J gene is TRBJ2-4, the V gene TRBV19; 7 nucleotides line up with TRBD1. The DNA end is more similar to TRBJ2-7, so the J call may be wrong. CDR3 length: 15 residues. Looked up from germline, CDR1 is LNHDA and CDR2 is SQIVND (reference sequence). The CDR3 nucleotides read TGTGCCAGTAGCGACAGGGCCGGAGCCTCCTACGAGCAGTACTTC. It encodes CASSDRAGASYEQYF.

This clonotype was observed a handful of times. The rearrangement joins TRBV6-1 to TRBJ2-3, with unresolved D. The J call is doubtful: the DNA matches TRBJ2-7 better. CDR3 size: 12 residues. Germline lookup yields CDR1 MNHNS and CDR2 SASEGT. CDR3 loop: CASSESGYEQYF. For the CDR3, the DNA is TGTGCCAGCAGTGAATCCGGCTACGAGCAGTACTTC.

This clonotype was counted only a few times. This chain joins TRBV7-9 and TRBJ2-1, with 8 bases identical to TRBD1. The CDR3 runs 15 residues. With 1 base clipped from V and 3 bases from J, the junction kept 2 bases outside the gene matches. CDR1 and CDR2 (germline): SEHNR, FQNEAQ (reference sequence). CDR3 amino acids: CASSLGTGIYNEQFF. In DNA form, the CDR3 reads TGTGCCAGCAGCTTAGGGACAGGGATCTACAATGAGCAGTTCTTC.

The rearrangement links TRBV9 to TRBJ2-2; D not certain. Trimming pared 0 bases from V and 8 bases from J, leaving 8 bases between. The CDR3 has 13 residues. Germline CDR1 is SGDLS and CDR2 is YYNGEE. The CDR3 DNA reads as TGTGCCAGCAGCGTAGGGCAGAGGGGGGAGCTGTTTTTT. Protein sequence: CASSVGQRGELFF.

Ten or more counts support this clonotype. The CDR3 region is CASSRPGATEAFF. CDR3 nucleotide sequence: TGTGCCAGCAGTCGCCCCGGGGCCACTGAAGCTTTCTTT. The genes are TRBV12-3 or TRBV12-4 and TRBJ1-1; D perhaps matches TRBD1 (5 bases). This CDR3 is 13 amino acids long. V lost 5 bases, J lost 4 bases, and 11 bases lay in between.

The chain is built from TRBV6-1 and TRBJ2-1, with TRBD1 as a possible D gene (5 bases). CDR1 and CDR2 (germline): MNHNS, SASEGT. The CDR3 totals 15 residues. With 4 bases removed from V and 0 bases from J, the gap between germline ends came to 10 bases. The CDR3 here is CASSVDTSSYNEQFF. The DNA for the CDR3 is TGTGCCAGCAGTGTGGACACGAGCTCCTACAATGAGCAGTTCTTC.

Judged by abundance, this clonotype is medium-sized (0.01 to 0.1%). V is TRBV6-1 and J is TRBJ2-2; D gene ambiguous. The CDR3 is 13 amino acids. Germline assignment: CDR1 MNHNS and CDR2 SASEGT. V was shortened by 2 bases and J by 6 bases, with 7 bases between the two germline ends. CDR3 sequence (DNA): TGTGCCAGCAGTGAAAACATAGCCGGGGAGCTGTTTTTT. Its protein is CASSENIAGELFF.

The chain links TRBV7-8 to TRBJ2-5; D perhaps matches TRBD2 (5 bases). Matching the DNA end better, TRBJ2-1 makes the J call doubtful. The CDR3 contains 13 residues. Germline-derived CDR1 and CDR2 are SGHVS and FQNEAQ. CDR3 in amino acids: CASSLSGYNEQFF. DNA of the CDR3: TGTGCCAGCAGCTTGAGCGGTTACAATGAGCAGTTCTTC.

The chain couples TRBV7-2 to TRBJ2-3, with 8 bases matching TRBD2. The J call may be in error: the DNA end matches TRBJ2-7 better. The CDR3 loop spans 15 amino acids. CDR1 is SGHTA and CDR2 is FQGNSA in the germline V gene. CDR3 nucleotides: TGTGCCAGCAGCCATTTTAGCGGGACCTCCTACGAGCAGTACTTC. It encodes CASSHFSGTSYEQYF.

Comments on this clonotype: This CDR3 fails to terminate in the conserved phenylalanine or tryptophan, so it likely reflects a read error. The chain combines TRBV7-9 with TRBJ2-5, with TRBD2 matching 15 bases. The DNA end is a closer match to TRBJ2-1, so the J assignment may be wrong. The CDR3 has 17 amino acids. Germline V CDR1 and CDR2: SEHNR, FQNEAQ (reference sequence). The CDR3: CASSLGTSGRGTGEQFS. The CDR3 bases are TGTGCCAGCAGCTTAGGGACTAGCGGGAGGGGGACAGGGGAGCAGTTCTCC.

The chain carries TRBV12-3 or TRBV12-4 and TRBJ1-6; unclear D gene. With 6 bases removed from V and 19 bases from J, the gap between germline ends came to 19 bases. The length of the CDR3 is 12 residues. The CDR3 region has the DNA TGTGCCAGCAGCCCTACTTACTACGAGCAGCACTTT. Translated, it gives CASSPTYYEQHF.

The chain joins TRBV7-9 to TRBJ2-5; D is ambiguous. CDR3 size: 15 residues. Deletions cut 3 bases from V and 5 bases from J, with 16 bases between. Germline CDR1 reads SEHNR; CDR2 reads FQNEAQ (reference sequence). DNA for the CDR3: TGTGCCAGCAGCTTCAACTCATTCCTCGGGGAGACCCAGTACTTC. This sequence encodes CASSFNSFLGETQYF.

The chain joins TRBV6-6 to TRBJ1-1, with a possible D match to TRBD1 (6 bases). CDR3 length: 15 residues. V was trimmed by 7 bases and J by 4 bases, leaving 19 bases between them. Germline CDR1 is MNHNY and CDR2 is SVGAGI (reference sequence). The CDR3: CASKPRGGAGTEAFF. CDR3 nucleotides: TGTGCCAGCAAGCCCCGAGGGGGAGCGGGCACTGAAGCTTTCTTT.

This clonotype was counted only a few times. The chain combines TRBV7-8 with TRBJ1-4; D is perhaps TRBD1 (5 bases). Trimming shortened V by 1 base and J by 5 bases, and 11 bases separated the two germline ends. The CDR3 is 15 amino acids. Germline V gene sequence: CDR1 SGHVS, CDR2 FQNEAQ. As DNA, the CDR3 is TGTGCCAGCAGCTTAGTGGAGGGGTGGAATGAAAAACTGTTTTTT. This codes for CASSLVEGWNEKLFF.